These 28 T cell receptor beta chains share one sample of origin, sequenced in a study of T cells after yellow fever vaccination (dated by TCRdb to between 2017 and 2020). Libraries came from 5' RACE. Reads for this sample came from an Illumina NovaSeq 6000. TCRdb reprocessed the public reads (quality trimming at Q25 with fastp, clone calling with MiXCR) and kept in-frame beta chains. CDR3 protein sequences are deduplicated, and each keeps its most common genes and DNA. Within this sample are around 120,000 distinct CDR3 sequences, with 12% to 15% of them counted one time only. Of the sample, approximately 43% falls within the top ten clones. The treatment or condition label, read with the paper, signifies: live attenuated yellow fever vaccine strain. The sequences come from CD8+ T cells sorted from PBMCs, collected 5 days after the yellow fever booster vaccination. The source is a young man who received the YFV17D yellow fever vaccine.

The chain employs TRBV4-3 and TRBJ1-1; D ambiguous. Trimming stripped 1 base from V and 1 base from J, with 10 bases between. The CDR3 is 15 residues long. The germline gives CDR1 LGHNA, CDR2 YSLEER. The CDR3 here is CASSQVQTGNTEAFF. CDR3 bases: TGCGCCAGCAGCCAAGTGCAGACGGGGAACACTGAAGCTTTCTTT.

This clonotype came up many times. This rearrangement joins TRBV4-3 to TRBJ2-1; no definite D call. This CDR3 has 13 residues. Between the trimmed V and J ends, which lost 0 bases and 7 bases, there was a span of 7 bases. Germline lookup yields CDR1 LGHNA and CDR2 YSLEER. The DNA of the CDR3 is TGCGCCAGCAGCCAAGATCTGAGAAATGAGCAGTTCTTC. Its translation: CASSQDLRNEQFF.

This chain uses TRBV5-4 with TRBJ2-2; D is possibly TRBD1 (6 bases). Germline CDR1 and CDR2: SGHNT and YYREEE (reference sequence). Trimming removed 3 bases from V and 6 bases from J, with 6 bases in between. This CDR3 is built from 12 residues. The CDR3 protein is CASSWTAGELFF. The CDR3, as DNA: TGTGCCAGCAGCTGGACAGCCGGGGAGCTGTTTTTT.

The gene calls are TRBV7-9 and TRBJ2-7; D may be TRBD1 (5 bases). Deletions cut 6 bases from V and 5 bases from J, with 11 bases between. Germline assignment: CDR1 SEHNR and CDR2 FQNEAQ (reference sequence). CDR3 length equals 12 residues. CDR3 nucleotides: TGTGCCAGCAGGGAGCAGGGCCACGAGCAGTACTTC. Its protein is CASREQGHEQYF.

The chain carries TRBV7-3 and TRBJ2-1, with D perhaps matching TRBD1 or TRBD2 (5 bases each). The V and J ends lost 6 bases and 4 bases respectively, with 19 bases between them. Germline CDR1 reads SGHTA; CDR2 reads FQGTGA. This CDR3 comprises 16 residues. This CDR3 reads CASSITPGRQYNEQFF. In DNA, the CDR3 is TGTGCCAGCAGTATTACCCCGGGACGTCAATACAATGAGCAGTTCTTC.

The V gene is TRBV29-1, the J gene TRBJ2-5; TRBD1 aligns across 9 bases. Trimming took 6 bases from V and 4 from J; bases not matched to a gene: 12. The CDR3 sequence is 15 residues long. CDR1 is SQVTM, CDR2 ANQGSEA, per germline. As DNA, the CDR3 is TGCAGCGTAGGACTGGGACAGGGTCTTTTAGAGACCCAGTACTTC. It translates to CSVGLGQGLLETQYF.

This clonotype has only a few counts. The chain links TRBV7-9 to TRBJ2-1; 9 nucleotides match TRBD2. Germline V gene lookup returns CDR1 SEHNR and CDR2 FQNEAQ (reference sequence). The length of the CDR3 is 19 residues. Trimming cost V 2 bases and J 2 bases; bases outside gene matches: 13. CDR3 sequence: CASSLKAAGGPPPYNEQFF. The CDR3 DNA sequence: TGTGCCAGCAGCTTAAAGGCGGCGGGGGGGCCTCCCCCCTACAATGAGCAGTTCTTC.

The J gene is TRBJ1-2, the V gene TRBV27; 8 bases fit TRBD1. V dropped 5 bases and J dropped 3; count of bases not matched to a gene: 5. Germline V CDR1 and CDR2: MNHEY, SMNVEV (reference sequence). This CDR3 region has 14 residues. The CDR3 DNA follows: TGTGCCAGCAGTATAAGGACAGGGCACTATGGCTACACCTTC. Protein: CASSIRTGHYGYTF.

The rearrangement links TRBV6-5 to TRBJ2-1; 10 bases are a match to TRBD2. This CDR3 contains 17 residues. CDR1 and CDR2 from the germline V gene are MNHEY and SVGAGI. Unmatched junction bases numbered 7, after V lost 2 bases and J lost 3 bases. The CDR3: CASSYVLAGAFYNEQFF. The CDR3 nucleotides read TGTGCCAGCAGTTACGTGCTAGCGGGGGCCTTCTACAATGAGCAGTTCTTC.

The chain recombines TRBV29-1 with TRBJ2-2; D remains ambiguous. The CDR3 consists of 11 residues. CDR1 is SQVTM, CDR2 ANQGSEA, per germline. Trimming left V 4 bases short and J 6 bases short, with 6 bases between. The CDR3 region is CSVVYAGELFF. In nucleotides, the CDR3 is TGCAGCGTTGTTTACGCCGGGGAGCTGTTTTTT.

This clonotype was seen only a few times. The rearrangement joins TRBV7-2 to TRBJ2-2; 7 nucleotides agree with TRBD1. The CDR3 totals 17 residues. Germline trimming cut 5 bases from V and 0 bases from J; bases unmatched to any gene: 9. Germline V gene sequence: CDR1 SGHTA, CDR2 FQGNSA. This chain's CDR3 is CASSIYPDRANTGELFF. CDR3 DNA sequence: TGTGCCAGCAGCATCTACCCCGACAGGGCGAACACCGGGGAGCTGTTTTTT.

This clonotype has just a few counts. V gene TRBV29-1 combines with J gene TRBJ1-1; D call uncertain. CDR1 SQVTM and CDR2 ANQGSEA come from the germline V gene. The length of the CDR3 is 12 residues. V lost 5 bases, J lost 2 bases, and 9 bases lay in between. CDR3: CSVTDTNTEAFF. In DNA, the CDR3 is TGCAGCGTTACAGACACAAACACTGAAGCTTTCTTT.

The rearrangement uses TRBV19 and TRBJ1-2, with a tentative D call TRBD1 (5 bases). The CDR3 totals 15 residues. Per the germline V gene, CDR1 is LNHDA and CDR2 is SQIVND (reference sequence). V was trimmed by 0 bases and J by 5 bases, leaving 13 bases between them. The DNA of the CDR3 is TGTGCCAGTAGTATAGATGGGGGAGTTAGTTATGGCTACACCTTC. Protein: CASSIDGGVSYGYTF.

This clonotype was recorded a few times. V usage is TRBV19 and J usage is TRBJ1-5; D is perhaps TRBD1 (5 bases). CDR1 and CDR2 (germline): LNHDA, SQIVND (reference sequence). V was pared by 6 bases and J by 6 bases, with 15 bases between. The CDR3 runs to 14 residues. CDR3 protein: CASSRRGVGQPQHF. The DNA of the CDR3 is TGTGCCAGTAGCCGTCGAGGGGTAGGTCAGCCCCAGCATTTT.

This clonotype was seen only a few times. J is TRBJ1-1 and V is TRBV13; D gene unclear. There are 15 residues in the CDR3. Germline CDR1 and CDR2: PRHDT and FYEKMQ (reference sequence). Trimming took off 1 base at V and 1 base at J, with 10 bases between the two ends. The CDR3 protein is CASSLVPKGNTEAFF. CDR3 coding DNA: TGTGCCAGCAGCTTAGTCCCGAAGGGGAACACTGAAGCTTTCTTT.

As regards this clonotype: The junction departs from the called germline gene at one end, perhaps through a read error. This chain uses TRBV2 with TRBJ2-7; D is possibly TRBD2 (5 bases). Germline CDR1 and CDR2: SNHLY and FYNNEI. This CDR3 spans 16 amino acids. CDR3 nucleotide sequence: TGTGACAGCAGTGAAGACGGAGGTGGTGGCTCCTACGAGCAGTACTTC. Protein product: CDSSEDGGGGSYEQYF.

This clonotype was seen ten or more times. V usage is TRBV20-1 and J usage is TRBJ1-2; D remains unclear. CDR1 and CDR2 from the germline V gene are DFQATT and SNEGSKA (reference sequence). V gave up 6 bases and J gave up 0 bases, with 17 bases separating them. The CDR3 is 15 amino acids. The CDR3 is CSARRVGPANYGYTF. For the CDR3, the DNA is TGCAGTGCGCGAAGGGTCGGTCCCGCTAACTATGGCTACACCTTC.

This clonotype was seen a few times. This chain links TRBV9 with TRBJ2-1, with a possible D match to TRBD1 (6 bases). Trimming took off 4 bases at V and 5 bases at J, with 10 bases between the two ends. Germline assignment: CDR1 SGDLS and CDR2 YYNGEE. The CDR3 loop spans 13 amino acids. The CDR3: CASSPDRDNEQFF. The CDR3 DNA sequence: TGTGCCAGCAGCCCGGACAGAGACAATGAGCAGTTCTTC.

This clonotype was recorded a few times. This CDR3 is CASSSDGNSPLHF. The DNA for the CDR3 is TGTGCCAGCAGCTCGGACGGAAATTCACCCCTCCACTTT. This chain uses TRBV5-6 with TRBJ1-6; D gene ambiguous. V lost 3 bases, J lost 7 bases, and 8 bases lay in between. CDR1 and CDR2 from the germline V gene are SGHDT and YYEEEE. The CDR3 runs to 13 residues.

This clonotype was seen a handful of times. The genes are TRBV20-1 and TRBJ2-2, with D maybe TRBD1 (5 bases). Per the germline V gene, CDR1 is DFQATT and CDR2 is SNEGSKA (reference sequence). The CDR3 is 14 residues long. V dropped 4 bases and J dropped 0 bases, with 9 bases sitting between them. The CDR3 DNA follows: TGCAGTGCTAAACAGGCAACGAACACCGGGGAGCTGTTTTTT. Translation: CSAKQATNTGELFF.

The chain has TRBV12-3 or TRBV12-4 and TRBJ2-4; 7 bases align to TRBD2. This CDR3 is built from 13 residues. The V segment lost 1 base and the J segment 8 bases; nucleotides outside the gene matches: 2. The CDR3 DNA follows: TGTGCCAGCAGTTTAGGCGGGGGAGACATTCAGTACTTC. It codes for CASSLGGGDIQYF.

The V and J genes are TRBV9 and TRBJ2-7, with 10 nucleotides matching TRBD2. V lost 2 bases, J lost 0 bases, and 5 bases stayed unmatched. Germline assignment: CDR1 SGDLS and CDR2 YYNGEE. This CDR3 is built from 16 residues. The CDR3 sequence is CASSVGAGGSSYEQYF. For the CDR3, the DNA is TGTGCCAGCAGCGTCGGAGCGGGGGGGAGCTCCTACGAGCAGTACTTC.

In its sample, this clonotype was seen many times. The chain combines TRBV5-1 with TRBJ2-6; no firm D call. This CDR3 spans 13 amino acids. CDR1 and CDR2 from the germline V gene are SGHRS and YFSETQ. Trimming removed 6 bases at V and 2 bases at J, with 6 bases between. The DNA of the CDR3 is TGCGCCAGCACCCCAACTGGGGCCAACGTCCTGACTTTC. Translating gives CASTPTGANVLTF.

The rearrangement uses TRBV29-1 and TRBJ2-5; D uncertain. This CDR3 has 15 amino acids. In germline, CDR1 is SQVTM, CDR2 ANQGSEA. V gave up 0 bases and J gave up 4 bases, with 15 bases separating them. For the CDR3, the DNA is TGCAGCGTTGAAGATCACGGGCTTCTAGGAGAGACCCAGTACTTC. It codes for CSVEDHGLLGETQYF.

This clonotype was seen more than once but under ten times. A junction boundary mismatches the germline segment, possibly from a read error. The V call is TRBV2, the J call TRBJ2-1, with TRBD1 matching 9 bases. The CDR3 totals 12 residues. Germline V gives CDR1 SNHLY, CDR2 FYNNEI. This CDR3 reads CASKLLRTGDIF. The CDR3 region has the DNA TGTGCCAGCAAACTTCTCCGGACAGGGGATATCTTC.

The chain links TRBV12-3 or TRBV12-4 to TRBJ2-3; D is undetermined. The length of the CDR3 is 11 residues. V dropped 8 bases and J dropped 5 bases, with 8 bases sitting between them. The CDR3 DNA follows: TGTGCCAGCTTTATGGGAGATACGCAGTATTTT. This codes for CASFMGDTQYF.

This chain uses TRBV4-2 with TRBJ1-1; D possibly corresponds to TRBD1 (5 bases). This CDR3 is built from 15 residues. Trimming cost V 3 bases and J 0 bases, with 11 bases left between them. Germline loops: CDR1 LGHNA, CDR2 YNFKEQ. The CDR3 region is CASSQVGVMNTEAFF. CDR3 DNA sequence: TGTGCCAGCAGCCAGGTGGGGGTCATGAACACTGAAGCTTTCTTT.

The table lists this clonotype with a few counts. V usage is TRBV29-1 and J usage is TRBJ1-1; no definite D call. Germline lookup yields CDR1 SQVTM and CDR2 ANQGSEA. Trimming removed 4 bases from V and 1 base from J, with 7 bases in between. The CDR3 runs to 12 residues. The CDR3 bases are TGCAGCGTTGCAGTCTCGAACACTGAAGCTTTCTTT. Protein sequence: CSVAVSNTEAFF.